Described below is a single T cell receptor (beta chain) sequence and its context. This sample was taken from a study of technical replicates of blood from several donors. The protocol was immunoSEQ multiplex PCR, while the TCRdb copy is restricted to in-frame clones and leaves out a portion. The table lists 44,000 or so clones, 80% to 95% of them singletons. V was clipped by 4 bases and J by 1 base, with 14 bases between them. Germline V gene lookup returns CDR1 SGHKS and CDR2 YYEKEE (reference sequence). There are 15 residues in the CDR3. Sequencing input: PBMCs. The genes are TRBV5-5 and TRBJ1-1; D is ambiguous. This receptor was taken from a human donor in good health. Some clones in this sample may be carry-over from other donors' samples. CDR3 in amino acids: CASSPRLLQNTEAFF. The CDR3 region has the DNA TGTGCCAGCAGCCCCAGGCTCCTTCAGAACACTGAAGCTTTCTTT.